These T cell receptor beta chains were read from a single sample in a study of cytomegalovirus exposure and HLA in healthy donors. Method: immunoSEQ multiplex PCR; TCRdb's copy keeps in-frame clones and lacks some. The table has under 250,000 clones, roughly 83% seen once. Source material: PBMCs. The receptors come from a boy younger than 10 in good health and CMV-seronegative. Both conserved end residues are trimmed from each CDR3.

cdr3_length | v_call | cdr3_aa
14 | TRBV11-1 | ASSPDLAGGGDTQY
12 | TRBV18 | ASSFEGVIQPQH
15 | TRBV13 | ASSPPRGTSGGMGQY
15 | TRBV15 | ATSREINGGVGGELF
11 | TRBV7-8 | ASSSPREQPQH
6 | TRBV20-1 | SASPLV
11 | TRBV25-1 | ASSDSGEDTIY
16 | TRBV10-3 | AISESFNSGMPTDTQY
9 | TRBV27 | ASSLAGEAF
13 | TRBV30 | AWSRTGRMNTEAF
12 | TRBV29-1 | SVATLLAAETQY
13 | TRBV27 | ASSSGTSGGGEQF
9 | TRBV7-9 | ASSSRETQY
15 | TRBV2 | ASSGNYWGVSTDTQY
14 | TRBV7-9 | ASSSWGQGLNTEAF
10 | TRBV6-5 | ASSYSRDEQY
11 | TRBV30 | AWSSEEDYGYT
11 | TRBV4-1 | ASSPTSSYEQY
12 | TRBV5-6 | ASRSGGSNQPQH
9 | TRBV2 | ATTRGCPQY
11 | TRBV18 | ASSTTSTYEQY
9 | TRBV2 | ATEGTYGYT
13 | TRBV7-9 | ASSLGGQTNTEAF
12 | TRBV6-5 | ASIKTGVGNTIY
13 | TRBV7-3 | ASSLKGGEVSPLH
12 | TRBV29-1 | SVEREGKPYEQY
15 | TRBV7-9 | SSSGGGLAGGLYEQY
13 | TRBV5-6 | ASSPGLAGGPKQF
14 | TRBV29-1 | SVEGLRGLMNTEAF
15 | TRBV12-2 | ASRLGGEASGANVLT
13 | TRBV9 | ASSVAGQPYNEQF
12 | TRBV6-5 | ASSWERGGAEAF
14 | TRBV4-1 | ASSQEQAFTGNTIY
11 | TRBV7-9 | ASSFRGTGELF
14 | TRBV7-9 | ASSLARAIANYGYT
11 | TRBV6-5 | ASRSGTAYEQY
11 | TRBV6-6 | ASGPRPGQPQH
14 | TRBV2 | ASSDPWTGSNYGYT
12 | TRBV2 | ASIAGTGAEKLF
15 | TRBV27 | ASSKSTDFGYTDTQY